The entry that follows covers one T cell receptor (beta chain) sequence. V lost 0 bases and J lost 5, with 22 bases in between. There are 19 residues in the CDR3. Germline lookup yields CDR1 MGHRA and CDR2 YSYEKL. These data belong to a study of T cells in Graves' hyperthyroidism and ophthalmopathy. Researchers defined stable Graves' hyperthyroidism as no ophthalmopathy progression within 18 months. Hyperthyroidism, newly diagnosed and lasting under 2 months, affected patients aged 18 to 65. The authors took PBMCs from 7.5 to 10 ml fresh peripheral blood. RNA transcripts provided the source from which TCR beta CDR3 regions were amplified. Carried out on the TCR CDR3, a first-round RT-PCR used the HTBI primer set. Each CDR3 protein gets one entry after TCRdb re-called the multiplex PCR reads with MiXCR. Of 350,000 to 500,000 distinct CDR3 sequences detected, approximately 13% appear once; the ten largest clones hold approximately 5.3%.

Sample: blood. The TCR sequence derives from a woman aged 18-30 years with Graves' hyperthyroidism. The chain uses TRBV4-1 and TRBJ1-4; tentative D call: TRBD1 (5 bases). CDR3 sequence: CASSQEMSGPDSANEKLFF. The CDR3 bases are TGCGCCAGCAGCCAAGAGATGTCAGGACCAGACAGCGCAAATGAAAAACTGTTTTTT.